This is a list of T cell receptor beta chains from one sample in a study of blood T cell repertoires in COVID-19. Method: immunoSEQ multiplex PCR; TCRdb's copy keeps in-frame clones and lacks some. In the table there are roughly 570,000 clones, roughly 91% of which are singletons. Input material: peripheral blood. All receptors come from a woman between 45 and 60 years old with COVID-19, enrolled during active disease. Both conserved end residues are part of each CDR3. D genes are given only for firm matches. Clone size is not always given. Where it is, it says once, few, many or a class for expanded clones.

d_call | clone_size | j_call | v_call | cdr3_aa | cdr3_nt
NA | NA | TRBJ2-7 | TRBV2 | CASAPGQISYEQYF | TGTGCCAGCGCCCCCGGACAGATTTCCTACGAGCAGTACTTC
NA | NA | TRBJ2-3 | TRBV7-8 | CASSLFSDTQYF | TGTGCCAGCAGCCTATTTTCAGATACGCAGTATTTT
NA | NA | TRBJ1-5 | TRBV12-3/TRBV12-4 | CASSLHDRGNQHF | TGTGCCAGCAGTCTCCATGACAGAGGAAATCAGCATTTT
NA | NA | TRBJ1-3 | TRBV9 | CASSAYREGNTIYF | TGTGCCAGCAGCGCCTACAGGGAAGGGAACACCATATATTTT
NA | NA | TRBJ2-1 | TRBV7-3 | CASSSGGGPNEQFF | TGTGCCAGCAGCTCCGGAGGGGGCCCCAATGAGCAGTTCTTC
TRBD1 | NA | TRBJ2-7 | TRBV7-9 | CASSFGTAEQYF | TGTGCCAGCAGCTTCGGGACAGCCGAGCAGTACTTC
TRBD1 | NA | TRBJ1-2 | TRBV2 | CASSDSRDRGQYNYGYTF | TGTGCCAGCAGTGATAGCCGGGACAGGGGGCAATACAACTATGGCTACACCTTC
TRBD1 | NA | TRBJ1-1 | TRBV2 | CASRRGQGPNTEAFF | TGTGCCAGCAGACGTGGACAGGGGCCAAACACTGAAGCTTTCTTT
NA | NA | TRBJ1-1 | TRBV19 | CASSIEGRPWEAFF | TGTGCCAGTAGTATAGAGGGCAGGCCTTGGGAAGCTTTCTTT
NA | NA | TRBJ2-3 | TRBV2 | CASSGPSRDTQYF | TGTGCCAGCAGTGGTCCTTCACGGGATACGCAGTATTTT
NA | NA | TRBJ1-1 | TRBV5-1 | CASSPAGGGLMNTEAFF | TGCGCCAGCAGCCCGGCAGGTGGGGGCTTAATGAACACTGAAGCTTTCTTT
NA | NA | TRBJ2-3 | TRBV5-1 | CASSLKSTASTDTQYF | TGCGCCAGCAGCTTAAAGTCGACTGCCAGCACAGATACGCAGTATTTT
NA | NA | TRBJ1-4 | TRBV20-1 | CSASDRSTNEKLFF | TGCAGTGCTAGTGACAGGTCAACTAATGAAAAACTGTTTTTT
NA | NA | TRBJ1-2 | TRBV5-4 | CASSLGLVNYGYTF | TGTGCCAGCAGCTTGGGGCTGGTAAACTATGGCTACACCTTC
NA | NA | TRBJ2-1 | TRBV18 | CASSPKGGSPGDEQFF | TGTGCCAGCTCACCAAAAGGGGGTTCACCCGGGGATGAGCAGTTCTTC
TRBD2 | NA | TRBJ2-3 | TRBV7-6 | CASSPRWEGGDTQYF | TGTGCCAGCAGCCCCCGGTGGGAGGGTGGGGATACGCAGTATTTT
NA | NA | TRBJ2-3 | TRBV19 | CASRASVTDTQYF | TGTGCCAGTAGAGCTAGCGTCACAGATACGCAGTATTTT
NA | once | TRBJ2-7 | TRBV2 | CASYRQSYEQYF | TGTGCCAGCTACAGACAGTCCTACGAGCAGTACTTC
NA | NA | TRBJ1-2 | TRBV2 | CAAGLSRDFYGYTF | TGTGCCGCCGGCCTCTCGAGGGATTTCTACGGCTACACCTTC
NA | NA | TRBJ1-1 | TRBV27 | CASSLPGGREVAEAFF | TGTGCCAGCAGTTTGCCCGGGGGAAGGGAAGTGGCTGAAGCTTTCTTT
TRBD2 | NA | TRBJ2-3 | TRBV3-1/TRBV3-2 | CASSHQRLARTDTQYF | TGTGCCAGCAGCCACCAACGACTAGCGCGCACAGATACGCAGTATTTT
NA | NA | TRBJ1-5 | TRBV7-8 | CASRSDSGKGPQHF | TGTGCCAGCAGATCGGACAGCGGCAAGGGTCCCCAGCATTTT
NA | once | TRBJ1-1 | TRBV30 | CAWSLENTEAFF | TGTGCCTGGAGTTTAGAGAACACTGAAGCTTTCTTT
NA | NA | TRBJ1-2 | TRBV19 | CASRSYSFDNGYTF | TGTGCCAGTAGATCCTACAGCTTCGATAATGGCTACACCTTC
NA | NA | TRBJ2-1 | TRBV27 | CASSLTSGRSYNEQFF | TGTGCCAGCAGTTTAACTTCAGGGCGCTCCTACAATGAGCAGTTCTTC
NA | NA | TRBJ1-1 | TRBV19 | CASSILKPLGGTEAFF | TGTGCCAGTAGTATACTTAAGCCCCTAGGAGGCACTGAAGCTTTCTTT
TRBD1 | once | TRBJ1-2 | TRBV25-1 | CASQDRGGYGYTF | TGTGCCAGCCAGGACAGGGGTGGCTATGGCTACACCTTC
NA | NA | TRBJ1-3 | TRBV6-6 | CASSPSPWPTQGTIYF | TGTGCCAGCAGTCCCTCCCCCTGGCCTACTCAGGGCACCATATATTTT
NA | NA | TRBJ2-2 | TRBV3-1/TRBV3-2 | CASSQAFGLSNTGELFF | TGTGCCAGCAGCCAGGCCTTTGGTCTGTCGAACACCGGGGAGCTGTTTTTT
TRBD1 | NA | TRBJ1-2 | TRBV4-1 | CASSQVGGGQGHGYTF | TGCGCCAGCAGCCAAGTTGGTGGGGGACAGGGCCATGGCTACACCTTC
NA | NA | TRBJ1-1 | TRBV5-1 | CASSFEGWDTEAFF | TGCGCCAGCAGCTTCGAGGGTTGGGACACTGAAGCTTTCTTT
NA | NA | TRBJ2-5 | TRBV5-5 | CASSLTTAGETQYF | TGTGCCAGCAGCTTAACGACAGCAGGGGAGACCCAGTACTTC
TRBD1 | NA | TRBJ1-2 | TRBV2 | CASSDGTGSFGYTF | TGTGCCAGCAGTGACGGGACAGGGTCTTTTGGCTACACCTTC
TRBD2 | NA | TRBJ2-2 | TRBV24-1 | CATSDETSGGASGELFF | TGTGCCACCAGTGATGAAACTAGCGGGGGGGCCTCCGGGGAGCTGTTTTTT
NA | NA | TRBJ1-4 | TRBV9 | CASSLRGSSTNEKLFF | TGTGCCAGCAGCCTCAGAGGGTCCTCAACTAATGAAAAACTGTTTTTT
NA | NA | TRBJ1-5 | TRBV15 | CATGGGTQPQHF | TGTGCCACCGGGGGGGGGACTCAGCCCCAGCATTTT
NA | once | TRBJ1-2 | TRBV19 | CASIRDPSGSGYTF | TGTGCCAGTATACGAGACCCATCAGGAAGTGGCTACACCTTC
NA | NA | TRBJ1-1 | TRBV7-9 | CASRRATDPNTEAFF | TGTGCCAGCCGCCGAGCGACGGATCCGAACACTGAAGCTTTCTTT
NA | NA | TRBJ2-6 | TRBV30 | CAWSSAQGRFTGANVLTF | TGTGCCTGGAGTTCCGCGCAGGGGAGATTCACTGGGGCCAACGTCCTGACTTTC
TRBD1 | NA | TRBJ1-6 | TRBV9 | CASSVFSGTGRSPLHF | TGTGCCAGCAGCGTCTTTTCCGGGACAGGGAGATCACCCCTCCACTTT
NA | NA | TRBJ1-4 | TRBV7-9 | CASSPRDYEKLFF | TGTGCCAGCAGCCCCCGGGACTATGAAAAACTGTTTTTT
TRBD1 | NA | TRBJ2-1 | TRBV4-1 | CASSLLGTGYNEQFF | TGCGCCAGCAGCCTCTTAGGGACAGGTTACAATGAGCAGTTCTTC
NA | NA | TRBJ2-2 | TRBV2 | CASSESWGRTGELFF | TGTGCCAGCAGTGAAAGTTGGGGGCGAACCGGGGAGCTGTTTTTT
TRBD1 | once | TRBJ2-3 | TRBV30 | CAWTQGLTDTQYF | TGTGCCTGGACACAGGGGTTAACAGATACGCAGTATTTT
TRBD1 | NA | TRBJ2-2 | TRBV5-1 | CASSLSGTGGTNTGELFF | TGCGCCAGCAGCTTGTCCGGGACAGGGGGAACGAACACCGGGGAGCTGTTTTTT
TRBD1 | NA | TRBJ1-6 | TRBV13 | CASSAGTGFSPLHF | TGTGCCAGCAGCGCCGGGACAGGGTTTTCACCCCTCCACTTT
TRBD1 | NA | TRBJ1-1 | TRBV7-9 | CASSSGTGVNTEAFF | TGTGCCAGCAGCTCGGGGACAGGGGTGAACACTGAAGCTTTCTTT
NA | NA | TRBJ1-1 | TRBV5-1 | CASSLDGQPNTEAFF | TGCGCCAGCAGCTTAGATGGACAGCCGAACACTGAAGCTTTCTTT
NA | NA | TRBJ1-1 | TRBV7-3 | CASSLNRDTEAFF | TGTGCCAGCAGCTTAAACCGGGACACTGAAGCTTTCTTT
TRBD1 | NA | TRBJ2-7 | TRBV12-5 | CASGLDRDRGRTYEQYF | TGTGCTAGTGGTTTGGATAGAGACAGGGGCCGGACCTACGAGCAGTACTTC
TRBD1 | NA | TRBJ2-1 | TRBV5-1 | CASSSRQGTYNEQFF | TGCGCCAGCAGCTCGCGACAGGGCACCTACAATGAGCAGTTCTTC
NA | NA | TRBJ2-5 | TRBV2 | CASSEELRETQYF | TGTGCCAGCAGTGAAGAACTTCGGGAGACCCAGTACTTC
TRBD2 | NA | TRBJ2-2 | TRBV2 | CASKAWGGSGELFF | TGTGCCAGCAAGGCTTGGGGGGGTAGCGGGGAGCTGTTTTTT
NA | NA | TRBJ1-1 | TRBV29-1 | CSVVTVENTEAFF | TGCAGCGTTGTAACAGTTGAGAACACTGAAGCTTTCTTT
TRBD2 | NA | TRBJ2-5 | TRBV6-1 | CASSESGGGETQYF | TGTGCCAGCAGTGAAAGCGGGGGAGGAGAGACCCAGTACTTC
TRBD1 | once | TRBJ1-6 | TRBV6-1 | CASSEVSLTGLVSPLHF | TGTGCCAGCAGTGAAGTATCGCTGACAGGGTTGGTGTCACCCCTCCACTTT
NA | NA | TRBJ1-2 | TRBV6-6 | CASSLDRQDGYTF | TGTGCCAGCAGTCTCGACAGGCAAGATGGCTACACCTTC
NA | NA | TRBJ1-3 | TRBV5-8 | CASSPHRNTIYF | TGTGCCAGCAGCCCGCACAGAAACACCATATATTTT
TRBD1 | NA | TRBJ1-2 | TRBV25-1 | CASRGLQGTSYGYTF | TGTGCCAGCAGGGGACTACAGGGGACTAGCTATGGCTACACCTTC